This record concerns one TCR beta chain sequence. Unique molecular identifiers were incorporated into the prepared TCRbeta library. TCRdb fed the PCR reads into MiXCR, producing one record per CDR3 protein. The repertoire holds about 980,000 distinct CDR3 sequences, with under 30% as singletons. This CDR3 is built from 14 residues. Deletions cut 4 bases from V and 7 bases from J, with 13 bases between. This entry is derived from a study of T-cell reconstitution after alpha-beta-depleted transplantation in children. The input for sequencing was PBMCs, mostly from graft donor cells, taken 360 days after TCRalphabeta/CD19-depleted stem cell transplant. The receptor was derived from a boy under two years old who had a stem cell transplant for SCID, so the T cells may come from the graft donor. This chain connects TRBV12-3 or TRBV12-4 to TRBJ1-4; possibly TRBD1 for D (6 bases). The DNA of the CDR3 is TGTGCCAGCAGTTCTCACAGGGAAGGTGAAAAACTGTTTTTT. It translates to CASSSHREGEKLFF.